The 26 T cell receptor beta chains given below trace back to one sample, sequenced in a study of cytomegalovirus exposure and HLA in healthy donors. Amplification used 60 Vbeta primers and 13 Jbeta primers. This table comes from immunoSEQ multiplex PCR, and its TCRdb copy is limited to in-frame clones, with some not included. Of roughly 200,000 clones listed, 80% to 90% are singletons. The material sequenced was PBMCs. These receptors were taken from a woman aged 18-35 years in good health and CMV-seronegative.

The chain couples TRBV5-1 to TRBJ1-5; D might be TRBD1 (6 bases). Germline CDR1 SGHRS, CDR2 YFSETQ. Trimming pared 2 bases from V and 5 bases from J, leaving 8 bases between. The CDR3 has 13 amino acids. CDR3: CASSFTGHQPQHF. In nucleotides, the CDR3 is TGCGCCAGCAGCTTTACAGGGCATCAGCCCCAGCATTTT.

V and J are TRBV5-6 and TRBJ1-4; 7 nucleotides match TRBD1. Germline V gene data show CDR1 as SGHDT and CDR2 as YYEEEE. V lost 4 bases and J lost 2; bases outside the gene matches: 11. The CDR3 totals 17 residues. The CDR3: CASSLGLGQLTNEKLFF. CDR3 bases: TGTGCCAGCAGCCTCGGTTTGGGACAGCTCACTAATGAAAAACTGTTTTTT.

This rearrangement joins TRBV9 to TRBJ1-2; 7 bases line up with TRBD1. Germline assignment: CDR1 SGDLS and CDR2 YYNGEE. CDR3 length equals 11 residues. V trimming: 7 bases; J trimming: 5 bases; junction bases outside the gene matches: 2. Written as DNA, the CDR3 is TGTGCCAGCGGACAGGTGTATGGCTACACCTTC. Translating gives CASGQVYGYTF.

The chain combines TRBV6-4 with TRBJ1-3; the D gene is possibly TRBD1 (6 bases). The V gene's germline CDR1 is MRHNA and CDR2 SNTAGT. The CDR3 is 18 amino acids. V lost 6 bases to trimming and J lost 0 bases, with 21 bases between them. CDR3 in DNA: TGTGCCAGCAGCAAAAGGTCTTGGACAGAACGCTCTGGAAACACCATATATTTT. Its protein product is CASSKRSWTERSGNTIYF.

The chain recombines TRBV6-1 with TRBJ1-1, with unresolved D. This CDR3 spans 13 amino acids. The germline V gene has CDR1 MNHNS and CDR2 SASEGT. Trimming pared 2 bases from V and 8 bases from J, leaving 12 bases between. DNA of the CDR3: TGTGCCAGCAGTGAATTTTACGGGGAGGAAGCTTTCTTT. Residues: CASSEFYGEEAFF.

This chain connects TRBV15 to TRBJ2-3; a possible D gene is TRBD1 (6 bases). Germline CDR1 LNHNV, CDR2 YYDKDF (reference sequence). The CDR3 loop spans 15 amino acids. Trimming took off 2 bases at V and 0 bases at J, with 9 bases between the two ends. CDR3 sequence (DNA): TGTGCCACCAGCAGACAGGGGACCAGCACAGATACGCAGTATTTT. The encoded protein is CATSRQGTSTDTQYF.

The chain combines TRBV7-2 with TRBJ2-7; 9 nucleotides line up with TRBD2. The trim removed 5 bases at V and 2 bases at J, leaving 4 bases unmatched. This CDR3 region has 14 residues. The germline CDR1 and CDR2 sequences are SGHTA and FQGNSA. The CDR3 protein is CASSPERGAYEQYF. CDR3 DNA sequence: TGTGCCAGCAGCCCCGAGCGGGGGGCCTACGAGCAGTACTTC. Complete variable domain (other parts from reference TRBV7-2 and TRBJ2-7): GAGVSQSPSNKVTEKGKDVELRCDPISGHTALYWYRQSLGQGLEFLIYFQGNSAPDKSGLPSDRFSAERTGGSVSTLTIQRTQQEDSAVYLCASSPERGAYEQYFGPGTRLTVT.

This sequence joins TRBV9 and TRBJ1-5, with a weak D call TRBD1 (6 bases). Germline assignment: CDR1 SGDLS and CDR2 YYNGEE. The CDR3 sequence is 15 residues long. V lost 3 bases, J lost 8 bases, and 18 bases lay in between. In DNA, the CDR3 is TGTGCCAGCAGCGGGGGGGGGCACCTTTCAGAGCCCCAGCATTTT. Residues: CASSGGGHLSEPQHF.

The CDR3 DNA follows: TGTGCCAGCAGCTGGGGGCCTAGTTTATATGAGCAGTTCTTC. Its translation: CASSWGPSLYEQFF. The chain recombines TRBV11-2 with TRBJ2-1, with TRBD1 as a possible D gene (6 bases). CDR1 is SGHAT and CDR2 is FQNNGV in the germline V gene. Trimming shortened V by 4 bases and J by 8 bases, and 15 bases separated the two germline ends. This CDR3 spans 14 amino acids.

The chain carries TRBV7-6 and TRBJ1-3; D remains unclear. Trimming took 3 bases from V and 0 from J, leaving 9 bases between them. CDR3 length: 15 residues. CDR1 and CDR2 from the germline V gene are SGHVS and FNYEAQ. The CDR3 DNA follows: TGTGCCAGCAGCTTCACTTCGTCCTCTGGAAACACCATATATTTT. This translates into CASSFTSSSGNTIYF.

The chain is built from TRBV29-1 and TRBJ2-1, with D maybe TRBD1 (5 bases). V lost 2 bases and J lost 8, with 22 bases in between. In germline, CDR1 is SQVTM, CDR2 ANQGSEA. The CDR3 loop spans 16 amino acids. CDR3 loop: CSVERWQGKIIDEQFF. The CDR3 DNA follows: TGCAGCGTTGAACGGTGGCAGGGTAAAATCATTGATGAGCAGTTCTTC.

The chain recombines TRBV10-3 with TRBJ2-2, with 13 positions matching TRBD2. V lost 8 bases, J lost 6 bases, and 6 bases stayed unmatched. The germline gives CDR1 ENHRY, CDR2 SYGVKD. This CDR3 comprises 15 residues. The CDR3 nucleotides are TGTGCCATCGGCGGACTAGCGGGAGAATCCGGGGAGCTGTTTTTT. Protein: CAIGGLAGESGELFF.

The rearrangement uses TRBV19 and TRBJ1-1; unclear D gene. Trimming pared 1 base from V and 1 base from J, leaving 4 bases between. Germline V gene sequence: CDR1 LNHDA, CDR2 SQIVND (reference sequence). The CDR3 is 13 residues long. The CDR3: CASSIVKNTEAFF. The CDR3 DNA sequence: TGTGCCAGTAGTATAGTTAAGAACACTGAAGCTTTCTTT.

This chain connects TRBV11-3 to TRBJ2-1, with 8 nucleotides matching TRBD2. V was pared by 0 bases and J by 6 bases, with 7 bases of the junction left unmatched. The CDR3 totals 16 residues. Germline assignment: CDR1 SGHNT and CDR2 YENEEA. The CDR3 here is CASSLEAQRGPNEQFF. Written as DNA, the CDR3 is TGTGCCAGCAGCTTAGAGGCCCAGCGGGGGCCCAATGAGCAGTTCTTC.

The rearrangement joins TRBV2 to TRBJ1-5, with D possibly matching TRBD1 (5 bases). The CDR3 contains 14 residues. The germline CDR1 and CDR2 sequences are SNHLY and FYNNEI. V dropped 5 bases and J dropped 5 bases, with 13 bases sitting between them. In DNA, the CDR3 is TGTGCCAGCAGTCGAGGGACTGTTTATCAGCCCCAGCATTTT. Protein product: CASSRGTVYQPQHF.

The rearrangement uses TRBV29-1 and TRBJ1-2; possible D gene TRBD1, 5 bases. Trimming cost V 6 bases and J 0 bases, with 14 bases left between them. CDR3 length: 14 amino acids. The V gene's germline CDR1 is SQVTM and CDR2 ANQGSEA. DNA of the CDR3: TGCAGCGTCGGACACGCTTTTACTAACTATGGCTACACCTTC. This codes for CSVGHAFTNYGYTF.

The chain combines TRBV6-5 with TRBJ1-1; D call uncertain. With 7 bases removed from V and 1 base from J, the gap between germline ends came to 10 bases. CDR1 is MNHEY and CDR2 is SVGAGI in the germline V gene. CDR3 length equals 13 residues. The CDR3 sequence: CASTPSGNTEAFF. In nucleotides, the CDR3 is TGTGCCAGCACCCCGTCCGGGAACACTGAAGCTTTCTTT.

The genes are TRBV2 and TRBJ1-2, with D possibly being TRBD1 (5 bases). V lost 5 bases and J lost 7, with 14 bases in between. CDR3 length: 13 amino acids. CDR1 and CDR2 from the germline V gene are SNHLY and FYNNEI. The CDR3: CASSTDSWGGYTF. The CDR3, as DNA: TGTGCCAGCAGTACCGACAGCTGGGGTGGCTACACCTTC.

This clone was counted once. The chain is built from TRBV4-1 and TRBJ1-5; 7 bases are shared with TRBD1. The V gene end was trimmed by 1 base and the J gene end by 1 base; junction bases not matched to a gene: 13. Germline V gene lookup returns CDR1 MGHRA and CDR2 YSYEKL. This CDR3 spans 19 amino acids. The CDR3 nucleotides are TGCGCCAGCAGCCAAGGGTTTCGGCGACAGGGTATAAGCAATCAGCCCCAGCATTTT. It is translated as CASSQGFRRQGISNQPQHF.

The chain carries TRBV9 and TRBJ2-3, with D possibly being TRBD2 (6 bases). The germline gives CDR1 SGDLS, CDR2 YYNGEE. The length of the CDR3 is 15 residues. With 1 base removed from V and 1 base from J, the gap between germline ends came to 10 bases. For the CDR3, the DNA is TGTGCCAGCAGCGTACGGAGGGAGGGCACAGATACGCAGTATTTT. It codes for CASSVRREGTDTQYF.

The chain combines TRBV9 with TRBJ1-3, with 7 bases fitting TRBD1. Germline CDR1 reads SGDLS; CDR2 reads YYNGEE. The trim removed 0 bases at V and 3 bases at J, leaving 0 bases unmatched. The CDR3 is made up of 14 amino acids. CDR3: CASSVDRGGNTIYF. The CDR3 DNA is TGTGCCAGCAGCGTAGACAGGGGTGGAAACACCATATATTTT.

The chain joins TRBV12-5 to TRBJ2-7; tentative D call: TRBD1 (5 bases). Between the trimmed V and J ends, which lost 1 base and 1 base, there was a span of 17 bases. CDR3 length: 17 amino acids. Germline V gene lookup returns CDR1 LGHNT and CDR2 FRNRAP. The CDR3 spells CASGLENGHYRSYEQYF. The DNA for the CDR3 is TGTGCTAGTGGTTTGGAAAACGGACATTACCGATCCTACGAGCAGTACTTC.

CDR3 residues: CASSQELGLAYYEQYF. The DNA for the CDR3 is TGCGCCAGCAGCCAAGAACTGGGACTAGCGTACTACGAGCAGTACTTC. The gene calls are TRBV4-3 and TRBJ2-7, with 10 bases matching TRBD2. In germline, CDR1 is LGHNA, CDR2 YSLEER. The CDR3 totals 16 residues. J lost 3 bases, V lost 0 bases, and 5 bases had no gene match.

This clone was seen a few times. The chain has TRBV6-5 and TRBJ1-3; TRBD1 might be the D (5 bases). CDR1 MNHEY and CDR2 SVGAGI come from the germline V gene. The V and J ends lost 6 bases and 2 bases respectively, with 11 bases between them. This CDR3 has 14 residues. The DNA of the CDR3 is TGTGCCAGCAGCCCTAGGACAACTGGAAACACCATATATTTT. It is translated as CASSPRTTGNTIYF.

The chain is built from TRBV13 and TRBJ1-6; 7 bases are a match to TRBD1. CDR1 and CDR2 from the germline V gene are PRHDT and FYEKMQ (reference sequence). The ends lost 5 bases at V and 7 bases at J; junction bases unmatched: 8. The CDR3 sequence is 15 residues long. For the CDR3, the DNA is TGTGCCAGCAGCAGCTACAGGGGTCGGAATTCACCCCTCCACTTT. It yields the protein CASSSYRGRNSPLHF.

The chain employs TRBV5-1 and TRBJ2-7; 12 positions agree with TRBD2. CDR1 and CDR2 (germline): SGHRS, YFSETQ. The CDR3 covers 14 residues. The junction had 3 bases not matched to a gene; V was cut back by 4 bases and J by 4 bases. The CDR3 loop reads CASSPSGRGYEQYF. As DNA, the CDR3 is TGCGCCAGCAGCCCTAGCGGGAGGGGGTACGAGCAGTACTTC.